This T cell receptor beta chain is drawn from a study of T cell repertoires in cytomegalovirus infection. Study-level information: Based on public TCR beta signatures, there were indications of CMV infection and of a matching HLA type. Overall study results and limits: The ex vivo response showed dominance by HLA-C-restricted CMV-specific TCR beta clonotypes.

TCRdb re-analysed the reads in MiXCR, keeping a single row per CDR3 protein. Here the sample spans approximately 200,000 distinct CDR3 sequences, 20% to 25% being singletons. The CDR3 has 13 amino acids. Trimming left V 0 bases short and J 4 bases short, with 10 bases between. Germline lookup yields CDR1 DFQATT and CDR2 SNEGSKA (reference sequence). Remarks on this clonotype: Its antigen is unknown.

The TCR was taken from a human donor in good health (CMV status not recorded). Some clones in this sample may be carry-over from other donors' samples. The chain is built from TRBV20-1 and TRBJ2-7, with D tentatively TRBD1 (6 bases). The sequencing input was CD8+ T cells from PBMCs. The CDR3 sequence is CSAREGRGYEQYF. CDR3 DNA sequence: TGCAGTGCTAGAGAAGGCAGGGGTTACGAGCAGTACTTC.